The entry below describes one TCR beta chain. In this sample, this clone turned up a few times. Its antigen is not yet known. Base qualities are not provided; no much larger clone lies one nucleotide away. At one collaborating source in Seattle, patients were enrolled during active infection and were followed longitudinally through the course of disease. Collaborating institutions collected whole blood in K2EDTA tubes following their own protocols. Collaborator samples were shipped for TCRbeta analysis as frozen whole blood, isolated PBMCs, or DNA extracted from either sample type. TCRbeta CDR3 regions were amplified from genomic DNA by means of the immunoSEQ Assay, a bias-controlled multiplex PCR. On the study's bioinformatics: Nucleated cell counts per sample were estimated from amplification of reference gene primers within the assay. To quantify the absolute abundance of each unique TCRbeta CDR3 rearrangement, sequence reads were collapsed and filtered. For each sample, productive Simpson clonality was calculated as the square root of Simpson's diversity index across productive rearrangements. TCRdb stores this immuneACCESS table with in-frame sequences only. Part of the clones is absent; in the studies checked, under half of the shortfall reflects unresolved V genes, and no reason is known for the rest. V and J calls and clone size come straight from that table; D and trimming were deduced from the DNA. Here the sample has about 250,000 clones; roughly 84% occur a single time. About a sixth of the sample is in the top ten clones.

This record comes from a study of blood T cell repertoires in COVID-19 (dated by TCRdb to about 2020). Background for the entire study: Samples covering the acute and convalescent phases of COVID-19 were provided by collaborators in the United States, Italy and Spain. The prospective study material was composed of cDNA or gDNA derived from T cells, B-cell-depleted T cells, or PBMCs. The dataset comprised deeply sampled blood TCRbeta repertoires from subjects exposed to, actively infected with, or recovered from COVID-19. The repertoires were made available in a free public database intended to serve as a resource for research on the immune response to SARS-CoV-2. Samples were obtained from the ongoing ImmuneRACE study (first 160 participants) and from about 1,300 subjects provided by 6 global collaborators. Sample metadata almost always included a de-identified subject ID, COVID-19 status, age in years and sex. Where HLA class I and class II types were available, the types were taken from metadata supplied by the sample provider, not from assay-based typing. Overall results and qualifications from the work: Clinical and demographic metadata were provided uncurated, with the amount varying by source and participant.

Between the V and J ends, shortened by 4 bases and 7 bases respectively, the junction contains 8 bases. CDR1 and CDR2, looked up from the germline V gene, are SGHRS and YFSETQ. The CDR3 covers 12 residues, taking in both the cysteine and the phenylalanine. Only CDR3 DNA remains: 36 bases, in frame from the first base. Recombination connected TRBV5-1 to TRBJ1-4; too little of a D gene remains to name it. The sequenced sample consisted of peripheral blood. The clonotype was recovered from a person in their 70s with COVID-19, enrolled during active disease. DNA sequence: TGCGCCAGCAGCAGTGGAGGTGAAAAACTGTTTTTT. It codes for CASSSGGEKLFF.